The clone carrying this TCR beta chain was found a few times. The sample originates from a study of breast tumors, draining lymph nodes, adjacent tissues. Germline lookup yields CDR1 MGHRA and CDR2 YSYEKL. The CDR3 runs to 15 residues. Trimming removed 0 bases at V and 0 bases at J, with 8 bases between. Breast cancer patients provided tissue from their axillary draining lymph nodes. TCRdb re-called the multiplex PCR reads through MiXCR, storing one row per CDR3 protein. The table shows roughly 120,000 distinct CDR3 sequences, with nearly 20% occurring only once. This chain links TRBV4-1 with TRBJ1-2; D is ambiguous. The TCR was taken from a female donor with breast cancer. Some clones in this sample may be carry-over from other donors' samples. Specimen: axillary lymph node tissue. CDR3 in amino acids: CASSQDRAANYGYTF. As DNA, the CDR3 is TGCGCCAGCAGCCAAGATAGGGCGGCTAACTATGGCTACACCTTC.